This TCR beta chain is from a study of blood T cell repertoires in COVID-19. In the authors' workflow: Amplifying reference gene primers gave estimates of nucleated cell counts. Assay used: immunoSEQ multiplex PCR; TCRdb lists only in-frame clones, some missing. V and J calls and clone size come straight from that table; D and trimming were deduced from the DNA. Among under 300,000 clones listed, about 80% were seen once. CDR1 and CDR2 from the germline V gene are MGHRA and YSYEKL. J was trimmed by 4 bases and V by 4 bases; bases with no gene match: 13. CDR3 length: 17 amino acids. This clone was detected only a few times.

This TCR was sampled from a woman aged 80 or older with active or convalescent COVID-19. The sequenced material came from peripheral blood. The V gene is TRBV4-1, the J gene TRBJ1-2; 9 nucleotides line up with TRBD1. CDR3 amino acids: CASSPSPGQGISYGYTF. The DNA of the CDR3 is TGCGCCAGCAGCCCTAGCCCGGGACAGGGTATTTCCTATGGCTACACCTTC.